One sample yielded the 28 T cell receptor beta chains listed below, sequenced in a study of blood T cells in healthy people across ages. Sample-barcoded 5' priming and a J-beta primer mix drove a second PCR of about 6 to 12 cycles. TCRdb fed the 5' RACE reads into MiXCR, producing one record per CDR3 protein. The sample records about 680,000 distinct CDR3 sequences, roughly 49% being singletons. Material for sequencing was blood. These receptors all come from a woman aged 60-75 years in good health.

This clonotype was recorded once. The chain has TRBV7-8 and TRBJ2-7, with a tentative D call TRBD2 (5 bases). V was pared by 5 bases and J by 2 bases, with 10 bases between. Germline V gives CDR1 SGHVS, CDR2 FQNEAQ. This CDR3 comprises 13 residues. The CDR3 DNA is TGTGCCAGCAGCCTCCCGACTACCTACGAGCAGTACTTC. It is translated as CASSLPTTYEQYF.

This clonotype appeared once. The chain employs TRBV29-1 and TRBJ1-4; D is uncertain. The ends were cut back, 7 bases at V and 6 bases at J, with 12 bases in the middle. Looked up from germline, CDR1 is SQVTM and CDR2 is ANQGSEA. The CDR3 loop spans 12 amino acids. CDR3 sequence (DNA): TGCAGCGCTCTTGGTTTGGATGAAAAACTGTTTTTT. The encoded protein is CSALGLDEKLFF.

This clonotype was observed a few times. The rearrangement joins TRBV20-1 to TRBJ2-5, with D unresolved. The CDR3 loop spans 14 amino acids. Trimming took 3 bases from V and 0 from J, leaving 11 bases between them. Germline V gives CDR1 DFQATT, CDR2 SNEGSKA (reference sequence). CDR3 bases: TGCAGTGCTAGTGAGTTCGACTACCAAGAGACCCAGTACTTC. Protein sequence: CSASEFDYQETQYF.

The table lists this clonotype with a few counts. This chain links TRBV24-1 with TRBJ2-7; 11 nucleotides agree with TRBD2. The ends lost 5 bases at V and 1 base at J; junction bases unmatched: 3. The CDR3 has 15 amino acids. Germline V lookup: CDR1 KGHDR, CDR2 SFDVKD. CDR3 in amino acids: CATSGGTSGSYEQYF. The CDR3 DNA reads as TGTGCCACCAGTGGTGGGACTAGCGGTTCCTACGAGCAGTACTTC.

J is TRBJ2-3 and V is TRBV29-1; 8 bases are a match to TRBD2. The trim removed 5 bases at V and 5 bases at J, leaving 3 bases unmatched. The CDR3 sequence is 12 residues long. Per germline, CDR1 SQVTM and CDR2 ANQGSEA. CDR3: CSVPSGGDTQYF. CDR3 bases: TGCAGCGTTCCGAGCGGGGGAGATACGCAGTATTTT.

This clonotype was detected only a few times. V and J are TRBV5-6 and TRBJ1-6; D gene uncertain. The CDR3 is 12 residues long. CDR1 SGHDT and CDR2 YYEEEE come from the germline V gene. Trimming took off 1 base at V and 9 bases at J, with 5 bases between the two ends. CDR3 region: CASSLSSSPLHF. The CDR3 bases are TGTGCCAGCAGCTTGAGTTCTTCACCCCTCCACTTT.

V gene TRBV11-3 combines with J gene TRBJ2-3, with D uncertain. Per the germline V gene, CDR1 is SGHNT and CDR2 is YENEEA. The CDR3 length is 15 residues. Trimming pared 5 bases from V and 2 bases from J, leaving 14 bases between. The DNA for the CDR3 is TGTGCCAGCAGCCTCCGTGGAGCCCTCACAGATACGCAGTATTTT. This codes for CASSLRGALTDTQYF.

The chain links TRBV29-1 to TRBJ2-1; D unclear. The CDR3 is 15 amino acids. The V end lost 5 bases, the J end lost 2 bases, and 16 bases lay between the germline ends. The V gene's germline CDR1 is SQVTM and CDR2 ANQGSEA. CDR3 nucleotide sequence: TGCAGCGTTCCCATTCTCGGGTCCACCTACAATGAGCAGTTCTTC. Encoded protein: CSVPILGSTYNEQFF.

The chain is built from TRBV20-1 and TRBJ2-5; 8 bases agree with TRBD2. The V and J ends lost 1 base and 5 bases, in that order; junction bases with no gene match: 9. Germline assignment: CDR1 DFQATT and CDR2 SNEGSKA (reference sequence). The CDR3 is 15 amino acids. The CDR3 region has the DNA TGCAGTGCTAGAGTTCCGGGACTAGGGCAGGAGACCCAGTACTTC. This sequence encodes CSARVPGLGQETQYF.

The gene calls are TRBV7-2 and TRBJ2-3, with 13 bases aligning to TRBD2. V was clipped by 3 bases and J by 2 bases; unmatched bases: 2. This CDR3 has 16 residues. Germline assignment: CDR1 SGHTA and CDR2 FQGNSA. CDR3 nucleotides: TGTGCCAGCAGCTTTGGACTAGCGGGAGCCACAGATACGCAGTATTTT. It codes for CASSFGLAGATDTQYF. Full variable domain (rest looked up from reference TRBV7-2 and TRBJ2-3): GAGVSQSPSNKVTEKGKDVELRCDPISGHTALYWYRQSLGQGLEFLIYFQGNSAPDKSGLPSDRFSAERTGGSVSTLTIQRTQQEDSAVYLCASSFGLAGATDTQYFGPGTRLTVL.

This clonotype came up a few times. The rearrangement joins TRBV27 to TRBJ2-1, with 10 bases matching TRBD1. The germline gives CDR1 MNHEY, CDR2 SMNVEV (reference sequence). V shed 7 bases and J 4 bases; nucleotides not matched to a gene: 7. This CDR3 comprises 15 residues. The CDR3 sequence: CASTHRTGGYNEQFF. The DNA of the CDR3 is TGTGCCAGCACCCACAGGACAGGGGGATACAATGAGCAGTTCTTC.

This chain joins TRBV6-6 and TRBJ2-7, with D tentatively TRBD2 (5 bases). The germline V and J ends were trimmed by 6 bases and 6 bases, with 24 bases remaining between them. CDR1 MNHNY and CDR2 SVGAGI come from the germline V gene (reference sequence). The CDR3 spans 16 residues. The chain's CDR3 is CASSPGVASGSSEQYF. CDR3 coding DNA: TGTGCCAGCAGCCCCGGGGTAGCGTCCGGGTCGTCCGAGCAGTACTTC.

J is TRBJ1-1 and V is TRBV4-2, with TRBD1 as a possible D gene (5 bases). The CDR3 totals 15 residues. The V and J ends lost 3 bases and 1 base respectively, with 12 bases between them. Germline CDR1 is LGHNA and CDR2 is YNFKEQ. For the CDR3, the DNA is TGTGCCAGCAGCCATACCGGGACTGAGAACACTGAAGCTTTCTTT. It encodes CASSHTGTENTEAFF.

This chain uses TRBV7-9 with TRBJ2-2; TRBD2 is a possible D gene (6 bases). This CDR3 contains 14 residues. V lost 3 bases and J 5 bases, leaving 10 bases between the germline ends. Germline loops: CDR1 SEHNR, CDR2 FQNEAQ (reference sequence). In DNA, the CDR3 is TGTGCCAGCAGCTTGGGGGGTACGACCGGGGAGCTGTTTTTT. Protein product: CASSLGGTTGELFF.

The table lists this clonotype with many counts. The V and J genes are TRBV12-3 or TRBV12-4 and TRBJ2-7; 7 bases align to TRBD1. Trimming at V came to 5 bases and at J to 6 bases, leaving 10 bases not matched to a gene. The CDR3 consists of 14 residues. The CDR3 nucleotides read TGTGCCAGCAGTCTAGGGGGACAGCAATCCGAGCAGTACTTC. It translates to CASSLGGQQSEQYF.

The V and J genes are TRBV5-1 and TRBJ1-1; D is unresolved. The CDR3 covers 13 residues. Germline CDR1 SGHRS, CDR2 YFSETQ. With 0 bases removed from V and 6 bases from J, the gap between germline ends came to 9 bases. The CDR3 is CASSLGVAAEAFF. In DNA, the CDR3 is TGCGCCAGCAGCTTGGGGGTAGCAGCTGAAGCTTTCTTT.

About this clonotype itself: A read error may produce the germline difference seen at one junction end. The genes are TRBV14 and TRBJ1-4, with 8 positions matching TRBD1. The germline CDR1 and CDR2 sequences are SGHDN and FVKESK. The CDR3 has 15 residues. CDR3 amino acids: CAGSQGGRGPEKLFF. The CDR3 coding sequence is TGTGCCGGCAGCCAAGGGGGCAGGGGGCCTGAAAAACTGTTTTTT.

This chain's CDR3 is CASSLSGRPAPGVDEQYF. The CDR3 bases are TGTGCCAGCAGCCTTAGCGGGAGGCCCGCCCCCGGGGTCGACGAGCAGTACTTC. The rearrangement links TRBV7-2 to TRBJ2-7, with TRBD2 identical over 10 bases. The CDR3 totals 18 residues. J lost 5 bases, V lost 5 bases, and 18 bases had no gene match. CDR1 SGHTA and CDR2 FQGNSA come from the germline V gene.

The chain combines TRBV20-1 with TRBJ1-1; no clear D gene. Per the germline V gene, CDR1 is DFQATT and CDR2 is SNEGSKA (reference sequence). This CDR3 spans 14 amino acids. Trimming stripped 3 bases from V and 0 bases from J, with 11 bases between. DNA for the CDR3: TGCAGTGCTAGGGGTCAGAACATGAACACTGAAGCTTTCTTT. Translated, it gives CSARGQNMNTEAFF.

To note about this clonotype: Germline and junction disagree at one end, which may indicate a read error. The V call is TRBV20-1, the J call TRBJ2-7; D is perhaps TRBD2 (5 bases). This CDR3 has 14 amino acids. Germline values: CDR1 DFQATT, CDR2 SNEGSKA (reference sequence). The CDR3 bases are TGCAGTGCTAGGAGGGTGGGATTGAACTACGAGCAGGACTTC. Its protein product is CSARRVGLNYEQDF.

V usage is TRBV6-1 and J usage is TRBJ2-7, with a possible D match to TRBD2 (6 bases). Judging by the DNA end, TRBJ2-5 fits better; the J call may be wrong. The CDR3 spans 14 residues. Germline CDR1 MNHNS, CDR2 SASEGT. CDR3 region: CASSRTEAGETQYF. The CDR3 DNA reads TGTGCCAGCAGTAGGACCGAGGCGGGGGAGACCCAGTACTTC.

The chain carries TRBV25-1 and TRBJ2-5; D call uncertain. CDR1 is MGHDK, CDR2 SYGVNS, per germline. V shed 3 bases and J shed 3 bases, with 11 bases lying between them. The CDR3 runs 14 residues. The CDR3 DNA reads TGTGCCAGCAGTGATGGACGAGGAGAAGAGACCCAGTACTTC. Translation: CASSDGRGEETQYF.

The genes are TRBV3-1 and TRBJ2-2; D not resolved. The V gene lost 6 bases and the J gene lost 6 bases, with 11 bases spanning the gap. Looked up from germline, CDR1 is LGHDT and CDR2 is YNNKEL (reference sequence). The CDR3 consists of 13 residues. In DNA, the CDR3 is TGTGCCAGCAGACCAAGCGTTTCCGGGGAGCTGTTTTTT. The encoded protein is CASRPSVSGELFF.

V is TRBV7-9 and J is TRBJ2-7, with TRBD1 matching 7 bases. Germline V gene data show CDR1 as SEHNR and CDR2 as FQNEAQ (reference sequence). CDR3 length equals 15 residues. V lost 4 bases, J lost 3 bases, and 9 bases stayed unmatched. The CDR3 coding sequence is TGTGCCAGCAGCTACCTGACGGGACAGAACTACGAGCAGTACTTC. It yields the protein CASSYLTGQNYEQYF.

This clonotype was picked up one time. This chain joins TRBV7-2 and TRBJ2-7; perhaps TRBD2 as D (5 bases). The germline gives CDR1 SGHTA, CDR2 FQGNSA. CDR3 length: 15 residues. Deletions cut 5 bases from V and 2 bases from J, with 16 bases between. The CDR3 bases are TGTGCCAGCAGCATAGTGACGGGGAAGGCCTACGAGCAGTACTTC. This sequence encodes CASSIVTGKAYEQYF.

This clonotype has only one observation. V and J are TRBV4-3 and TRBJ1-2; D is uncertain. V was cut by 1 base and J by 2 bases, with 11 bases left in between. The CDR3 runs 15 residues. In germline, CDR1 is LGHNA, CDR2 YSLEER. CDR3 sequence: CASSQVGTENYGYTF. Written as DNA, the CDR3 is TGCGCCAGCAGCCAAGTAGGCACGGAAAACTATGGCTACACCTTC.

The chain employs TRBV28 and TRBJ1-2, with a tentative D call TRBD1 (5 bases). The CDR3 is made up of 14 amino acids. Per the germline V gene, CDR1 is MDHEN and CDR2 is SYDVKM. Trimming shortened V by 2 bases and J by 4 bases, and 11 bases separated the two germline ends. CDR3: CASSLGPGRYGYTF. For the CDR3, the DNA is TGTGCCAGCAGTTTAGGTCCAGGGCGCTATGGCTACACCTTC.

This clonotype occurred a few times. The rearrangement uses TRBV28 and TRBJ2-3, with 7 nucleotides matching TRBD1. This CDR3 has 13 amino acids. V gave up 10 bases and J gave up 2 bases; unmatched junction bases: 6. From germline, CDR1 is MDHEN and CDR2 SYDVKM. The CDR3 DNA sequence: TGTGCCATCAAAGACAGGGTCACAGATACGCAGTATTTT. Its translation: CAIKDRVTDTQYF.